This TCR beta chain emerged from a study of blood T cell repertoires in COVID-19. Study-wide background: The United States, Italy and Spain supplied acute and convalescent COVID-19 samples. From T cells, B-cell-depleted T cells, or PBMCs came the material, which was cDNA or gDNA.

CDR1 and CDR2 (germline): MNHEY, SVGAGI. Trimming removed 5 bases from V and 9 bases from J; junction bases left unmatched: 9. The CDR3 extends over 15 amino acids. Original methodology: Using reference gene primer amplification, nucleated cell counts were estimated. TCRdb's copy holds only in-frame clones and misses some; the assay was immunoSEQ multiplex PCR. D and trimming were read from the DNA, whereas the V and J calls and clone size are those reported in that table. The repertoire holds 180,000 or so clones, with about 85% as singletons. Patients at the Seattle site were enrolled during active infection and followed longitudinally.

The chain combines TRBV6-5 with TRBJ1-6; 8 positions agree with TRBD1. Sequenced input: peripheral blood. The receptor was isolated from a woman in her sixties or seventies with COVID-19, enrolled during active disease. CDR3 bases: TGTGCCAGCAGTCACGCCGACAGGGGAGGTTCACCCCTCCACTTT. Amino acid sequence: CASSHADRGGSPLHF.